This is a list of T cell receptor beta chains from one sample in a study of early T cells in non-severe SARS-CoV-2 infection. Using its own MiXCR run on the 5' RACE reads, TCRdb lists one record per CDR3 protein. The sample records almost 85,000 distinct CDR3 sequences, 9% to 14% being singletons. Sequencing was done on a sample of whole blood. These receptors were taken from an adult who was a healthcare worker with PCR-confirmed SARS-CoV-2 infection or an uninfected control (not recorded which). Both conserved end residues are part of each CDR3. The order of the fields is J gene, clone size, V gene, D gene, CDR3 protein, CDR3 DNA. D genes are given only for firm matches. Only part of the rows carry a size: once, few, many, or a class if the clone is expanded.

TRBJ2-5 many TRBV18 NA CASSPGIQETQYF TGTGCCAGCTCACCGGGGATCCAAGAGACCCAGTACTTC
TRBJ1-2 once TRBV30 NA CAWSVLSGNDGYTF TGTGCCTGGAGTGTACTTTCAGGGAACGATGGCTACACCTTC
TRBJ2-5 NA TRBV6-8 NA CASSCTNQETQYF TGTGCCAGCAGTTGCACCAACCAAGAGACCCAGTACTTC
TRBJ1-5 few TRBV12-3/TRBV12-4 TRBD1 CASSPRQGRQPQHF TGTGCCAGCAGCCCTAGACAGGGCAGGCAGCCCCAGCATTTT
TRBJ2-1 few TRBV28 NA CASSFTMGPSSYNEQFF TGTGCCAGCAGTTTCACCATGGGGCCCAGCTCCTACAATGAGCAGTTCTTC
TRBJ2-1 few TRBV2 NA CASSVLSVAYNEQFF TGTGCCAGCAGTGTTCTAAGTGTGGCCTACAATGAGCAGTTCTTC
TRBJ2-2 many TRBV29-1 NA CSVMGNTGELFF TGCAGCGTCATGGGAAACACCGGGGAGCTGTTTTTT
TRBJ2-6 many TRBV14 NA CASSPAHPSGANVLTF TGTGCCAGCAGCCCCGCCCACCCCTCTGGGGCCAACGTCCTGACTTTC
TRBJ2-7 many TRBV6-5 NA CASSPGGLTYEQYF TGTGCCAGCAGCCCAGGGGGACTCACCTACGAGCAGTACTTC
TRBJ2-1 many TRBV30 NA CAWGQFSSYNEQFF TGTGCCTGGGGCCAGTTTAGCTCCTACAATGAGCAGTTCTTC
TRBJ2-7 few TRBV2 TRBD1 CASSRGTGSLEQYF TGTGCCAGCAGCCGCGGGACAGGTTCTCTCGAGCAGTACTTC
TRBJ2-7 once TRBV27 TRBD1 CASSRLLQGAYEQYF TGTGCCAGCAGCCGACTCCTACAGGGGGCCTACGAGCAGTACTTC
TRBJ1-2 many TRBV3-1 NA CASSQDPRGYTF TGTGCCAGCAGCCAAGATCCCCGAGGCTACACCTTC
TRBJ1-6 once TRBV3-1 NA CASSQGSSYNSPLHF TGTGCCAGCAGTCAGGGGAGCTCCTATAATTCACCCCTCCACTTT
TRBJ2-3 many TRBV18 NA CASSREGGADTQYF TGTGCCAGCTCACGCGAAGGGGGGGCGGATACGCAGTATTTT
TRBJ2-3 NA TRBV4-2 TRBD2 CASSQEGTSGSGDTQYF TGTGCCAGCAGCCAAGAAGGGACTAGCGGGAGCGGAGATACGCAGTATTTT
TRBJ2-1 NA TRBV28 TRBD2 CASSFGGGASYNEQFF TGTGCCAGCAGTTTTGGCGGGGGGGCCTCCTACAATGAGCAGTTCTTC
TRBJ2-1 few TRBV11-2 NA CASSLDGAAYNEQFF TGTGCCAGCAGCTTAGACGGGGCTGCCTACAATGAGCAGTTCTTC
TRBJ2-5 NA TRBV5-1 NA CASSRAGDQETQYF TGCGCCAGCAGCAGAGCAGGGGATCAAGAGACCCAGTACTTC
TRBJ2-3 few TRBV6-6 NA CASTLVLPQSNTQYF TGTGCCAGCACTTTAGTCCTCCCGCAATCAAATACGCAGTATTTT
TRBJ2-7 NA TRBV28 TRBD2 CASKTGLAATEQYF TGTGCCAGCAAAACGGGACTAGCGGCGACCGAGCAGTACTTC
TRBJ2-1 few TRBV6-5 TRBD2 CASRPTRGANEQFF TGTGCCAGCAGGCCGACGCGGGGGGCGAATGAGCAGTTCTTC